Listed below are T cell receptor beta chains from one sample, sequenced in a study of cytomegalovirus exposure and HLA in healthy donors. TCRdb's table, derived via immunoSEQ multiplex PCR, lists solely in-frame clones and lacks some. There are around 160,000 clones in the sample; about 75% occur only once, and 6% to 8% lies in the top ten. Sequencing was carried out using PBMCs. These receptors were obtained from a male donor in good health and CMV-seropositive. CDR3s include the opening cysteine and the closing phenylalanine or tryptophan. A D gene is named only where the DNA matches it firmly. Rows give clone size only sometimes, using once, few, many, or a class for an expanded clone.

size,J,V,D,DNA,CDR3
-,TRBJ1-2,TRBV7-2,-,TGTGCCAGCACCTACCAGGAGGTCTATGGCTACACCTTC,CASTYQEVYGYTF
-,TRBJ2-2,TRBV18,-,TGTGCCAGCTCTCCAAACGTCGGGGAAACCGGGGAGCTGTTTTTT,CASSPNVGETGELFF
-,TRBJ2-5,TRBV4-2,TRBD1,TGTGCCAGCAGCCAAGGGACAGGGAAAGAGACCCAGTACTTC,CASSQGTGKETQYF
-,TRBJ2-3,TRBV6-5,-,TGTGCCAGCAATCAGGGAAGGGTCCCCCGGGATACGCAGTATTTT,CASNQGRVPRDTQYF
few,TRBJ2-1,TRBV6-5,TRBD1,TGTGCCAGCAGTTACGAGGGGGCGGGCTACAATGAGCAGTTCTTC,CASSYEGAGYNEQFF
-,TRBJ2-2,TRBV7-9,-,TGTGCCAGCAGCTTATACGGGGAGCTGTTTTTT,CASSLYGELFF
-,TRBJ2-7,TRBV5-4,TRBD2,TGTGCCAGCAGCTCCTCGACTAGCGACTACGAGCAGTACTTC,CASSSSTSDYEQYF
-,TRBJ1-1,TRBV18,-,TGTGCCAGCTCACCACCGATGTATGAGTTCACTGAAGCTTTCTTT,CASSPPMYEFTEAFF
-,TRBJ1-2,TRBV6-5,-,TGTGCCAGCAGCGATGTTGACAGCTATGGCTACACCTTC,CASSDVDSYGYTF
many,TRBJ1-2,TRBV2,-,TGTGCCAGCAGTGATGGAGAACCAACCACCTTC,CASSDGEPTTF
-,TRBJ2-1,TRBV9,TRBD2,TGTGCCAGCAGCCCGAGCGGAGATAGCGGGGTAATTCAGCAGTTCTTC,CASSPSGDSGVIQQFF
-,TRBJ2-1,TRBV9,TRBD2,TGTGCCAGCAGCGCTAGCGGGGGGGCCTTAGGGGAGCAGTTCTTC,CASSASGGALGEQFF
-,TRBJ2-2,TRBV7-2,-,TGTGCCAGCAGCCTCAGAGTGGAGGGGGGGCCTGGCGGGGAGCTGTTTTTT,CASSLRVEGGPGGELFF
few,TRBJ1-2,TRBV7-6,TRBD1,TGTGCCAGCAGCTTCCGACAGGGTGGAGGCTACACCTTC,CASSFRQGGGYTF
-,TRBJ2-7,TRBV7-8,TRBD2,TGTGCCAGCAGCCCGAGTGGCGGGGGGACCTACGAGCAGTACTTC,CASSPSGGGTYEQYF
-,TRBJ1-4,TRBV9,TRBD1,TGTGCCAGCAGCGTGGGGGGACAGGGAACTAATGAAAAACTGTTTTTT,CASSVGGQGTNEKLFF
few,TRBJ2-3,TRBV6-1,-,TGTGCCAGCAGTGAATTATCGGGCGGGGAAGATACGCAGTATTTT,CASSELSGGEDTQYF
-,TRBJ1-1,TRBV10-2,-,TGCGCCAGCAGTGAGTCAGGGGGGGACACTGAAGCTTTCTTT,CASSESGGDTEAFF
few,TRBJ2-5,TRBV4-1,-,TGCGCCAGCAGCCCTCAGGGGCGTGGATTCGTGGAGACCCAGTACTTC,CASSPQGRGFVETQYF
-,TRBJ1-1,TRBV5-1,TRBD1,TGCGCCAGCAGCCTCGGGACAGGGCCCAGAGGAGCTTTCTTT,CASSLGTGPRGAFF
once,TRBJ2-5,TRBV5-6,TRBD1,TGTGCCAGCAGCGACGGGACAGCACAAGAGACCCAGTACTTC,CASSDGTAQETQYF
few,TRBJ1-5,TRBV4-1,-,TGCGCCAGCAGCCAACACAGTAATAGCAATCAGCCCCAGCATTTT,CASSQHSNSNQPQHF
-,TRBJ2-5,TRBV9,-,TGTGCCAGCAGCCCAGGGGCCCAAGAGACCCAGTACTTC,CASSPGAQETQYF
-,TRBJ2-6,TRBV27,-,TGTGCCAGCAGTTGGCGGGCAGGGGCCAACGTCCTGACTTTC,CASSWRAGANVLTF
-,TRBJ1-2,TRBV25-1,TRBD1,TGTGCCAGCAGTGAACCGGACAGGGATTATGGCTACACCTTC,CASSEPDRDYGYTF
-,TRBJ2-3,TRBV5-6,TRBD1,TGTGCCAGCAGCTCGTTGGACAGGGGGGATACGCAGTATTTT,CASSSLDRGDTQYF
-,TRBJ1-5,TRBV5-5,-,TGTGCCAGCAGCTTGGCCCCGGGGTATAGGAGTCAGCCCCAGCATTTT,CASSLAPGYRSQPQHF
-,TRBJ2-7,TRBV5-5,-,TGTGCCAGCAGCTTGTCAGAGGCCCCCTACGAGCAGTACTTC,CASSLSEAPYEQYF
-,TRBJ1-5,TRBV6-5,TRBD1,TGTGCCAGCAGTTCTGACAGGGGGGCCCGTCAGCCCCAGCATTTT,CASSSDRGARQPQHF
-,TRBJ2-1,TRBV27,-,TGTGCCAGCAGTCTTGACACTTTTGATGAGCAGTTCTTC,CASSLDTFDEQFF
-,TRBJ2-2,TRBV6-5,-,TGTGCCAGCAGTTACCCCGGACTTCTTAACACCGGGGAGCTGTTTTTT,CASSYPGLLNTGELFF
-,TRBJ2-7,TRBV7-9,-,TGTGCCAGCAGTTCCCGCGGCTCCTACGAGCAGTACTTC,CASSSRGSYEQYF
-,TRBJ1-1,TRBV11-1,-,TGTGCCAGCAGCCTGGGGGGGGGAGACACTGAAGCTTTCTTT,CASSLGGGDTEAFF
-,TRBJ1-5,TRBV7-9,TRBD1,TGTGCCAGCAGCGAGACAGGGGACCAGCCCCAGCATTTT,CASSETGDQPQHF
-,TRBJ2-3,TRBV5-1,TRBD1,TGCGCCAGCAGCTTCGGGAAGACAGGGGACACAGATACGCAGTATTTT,CASSFGKTGDTDTQYF
-,TRBJ2-7,TRBV2,-,TGTGCCAGCAGTGAAGGTTTAGTTGCCGAGCAGTACTTC,CASSEGLVAEQYF
-,TRBJ1-3,TRBV9,TRBD1,TGTGCCAGCAGCGACGACAGGGGGCTTTCGGGAAACACCATATATTTT,CASSDDRGLSGNTIYF
-,TRBJ2-7,TRBV13,-,TGTGCCAGCGGGGTCGAGGGCGCCTACGAGCAGTACTTC,CASGVEGAYEQYF
-,TRBJ2-1,TRBV6-5,TRBD2,TGTGCCAGCAGCCCCACAGCGGGGGGGCCTAGTGAGCAGTTCTTC,CASSPTAGGPSEQFF
-,TRBJ1-2,TRBV2,-,TGTGGCGAGGGTAACTATGGCTACACCTTC,CGEGNYGYTF
-,TRBJ1-5,TRBV19,-,TGTGCCAGTAGTCTACAGTCTAGCAATCAGCCCCAGCATTTT,CASSLQSSNQPQHF